Sequencing of this TCR beta chain was carried out in a study of T-cell reconstitution after alpha-beta-depleted transplantation in children. Preparing the TCRbeta library involved the use of unique molecular identifiers. One entry per CDR3 protein, called by TCRdb with MiXCR from the PCR reads. The table lists approximately 350,000 distinct CDR3 sequences, 10% of them singletons. V was shortened by 0 bases and J by 2 bases, with 14 bases between the two germline ends. This CDR3 has 16 amino acids. Germline assignment: CDR1 SGHKS and CDR2 YYEKEE (reference sequence). The genes are TRBV5-5 and TRBJ1-2, with D tentatively TRBD1 (5 bases). Here the sequenced sample was PBMCs from the stem cell graft donor, taken from the stem cell graft. The clonotype comes from a human donor who donated a stem cell graft to a child with acute lymphoblastic leukemia. The CDR3 DNA reads as TGTGCCAGCAGCTTGGCGTTAACCCGGGACAACTATGGCTACACCTTC. Amino acids: CASSLALTRDNYGYTF.